This entry features one TCR beta chain sequence. Its cognate antigen is unknown. A much larger clone lies a single base off, so this may be a read error. DNA and RNA were both co-extracted from 20-30 mg of bulk tissue that had not been sorted. The sample originates from a study of tumor-infiltrating lymphocytes in primary liver carcinoma. About the study: Men as well as women, aged 30 to 69 years, made up the patients.

Whole-study findings and limits: Pairs of tumor regions overlapped more than tumor-adjacent and tumor-blood pairs did.

This CDR3 contains 14 residues. A primer matching the constant region was used to make TCR beta cDNA from around 550 ng of total RNA. Library construction for TCR beta comprised three nested multiplex PCR rounds performed with slightly modified ARM-PCR. Amplification in the first two PCR rounds was performed using TRBV1-TRBV30 forward primers and a C-beta reverse primer for approximately 10 cycles each. A single record per CDR3 protein comes from TCRdb applying MiXCR to the multiplex PCR reads. The data contain around 120,000 distinct CDR3 sequences, around 65% of them seen just once; the ten biggest clones take up over 8%.

This TCR came from a woman aged 55-70 years with primary liver carcinoma and hepatitis B virus infection. What was sequenced was tumor-adjacent normal liver tissue. The chain joins TRBV12-3 or TRBV12-4 to TRBJ1-2, with 7 bases lining up with TRBD1. In DNA, the CDR3 is TGTGCCAGCAATATTCGACAGGGTGGAGAGGGCTGCACCTTC. This translates into CASNIRQGGEGCTF.